The clone carrying this T cell receptor (beta chain) was counted many times. As yet, its antigen is unknown. This entry is derived from a study of blood T cells in healthy people across ages. Study-wide results and caveats: Among T cells, TCR beta diversity per million cells dropped roughly linearly as age rose. Researchers said unsorted PBMCs prevented a conclusive naive versus antigen-experienced comparison.

The CDR3 has 14 residues. The V gene lost 1 base and the J gene lost 6 bases, with 13 bases spanning the gap. CDR1 and CDR2 from the germline V gene are SQVTM and ANQGSEA. A second roughly 7 to 11 cycle PCR used barcoded and J-beta primers. TCRdb reprocessed the 5' RACE reads with MiXCR, giving one entry per CDR3 protein. The top ten clones hold about 23% of a sample with 1.8 million or so distinct CDR3 sequences, approximately 39% of them seen once. Donors ranged from about 6 to 95 years old and were healthy Caucasians in Russia. Sequencing input: blood. This receptor was identified in a human donor in good health. The J gene is TRBJ2-1, the V gene TRBV29-1, with TRBD1 as a possible D gene (5 bases). The DNA for the CDR3 is TGCAGCGTTGAAGGTTATGGGGCGTTCAATGAGCAGTTCTTC. Translation gives CSVEGYGAFNEQFF.